This is a list of T cell receptor beta chains from one sample in a study of blood T cell repertoires in COVID-19. This table comes from immunoSEQ multiplex PCR, and its TCRdb copy is limited to in-frame clones, with some not included. The sample holds about 140,000 clones, around 88% seen once. Specimen: peripheral blood. These receptors came from a woman aged 55-69 years with acute or convalescent COVID-19. The conserved cysteine and the conserved F or W are not part of the CDR3 here. Fields, in order: J gene, V gene, CDR3 protein.

>TRBJ1-1|TRBV4-3
ASSQERGEGMNTEAF
>TRBJ2-2|TRBV11-3
ASSPGGKDGELF
>TRBJ2-3|TRBV5-1
ASSSASGFSTDTQY
>TRBJ1-5|TRBV6-2/TRBV6-3
ASSYWTGEQPQH
>TRBJ1-1|TRBV27
ASRGSGVRNTEAF
>TRBJ2-1|TRBV4-2
ASSQDFRGSYNEQF
>TRBJ2-7|TRBV7-9
ASSPRGDSYEQY
>TRBJ1-5|TRBV24-1
ATSEPTGPGNQPQH
>TRBJ2-7|TRBV11-1
ASSLTTSRAYEQY
>TRBJ2-3|TRBV7-8
ASSSWGGAGDTDTQY
>TRBJ2-5|TRBV3-1/TRBV3-2
ASSREHSGGQETQY
>TRBJ1-5|TRBV28
ASRSDRGRGNQPQH
>TRBJ1-1|TRBV7-9
ASSLAGTGRGAEAF
>TRBJ2-7|TRBV24-1
ATSGGATYEQY
>TRBJ2-3|TRBV7-9
AGTPRGGGPDTQY
>TRBJ2-7|TRBV10-3
AISDREEGEQY
>TRBJ1-2|TRBV6-5
ASSYSRGVVYT
>TRBJ2-3|TRBV4-1
ASSRYLQGDTQY
>TRBJ1-1|TRBV29-1
SVRQGAENTEAF